The 17 T cell receptor beta chains presented below share a single source sample, sequenced in a study of blood T cell repertoires in COVID-19. Sequencing used immunoSEQ multiplex PCR; TCRdb keeps in-frame clones, though not all of them. The sample has about 500,000 clones, roughly 87% seen once; the top ten hold 0.65% to 0.9%. Sequences were obtained from PBMCs or T cells enriched from blood (not recorded which). The receptors stem from a young woman who had recovered from COVID-19.

J is TRBJ2-1 and V is TRBV7-3; D is undetermined. The CDR3 consists of 15 residues. V lost 4 bases, J lost 0 bases, and 10 bases lay in between. The germline CDR1 and CDR2 sequences are SGHTA and FQGTGA. DNA of the CDR3: TGTGCCAGCAGCTCCTCACCGAGCTCCTACAATGAGCAGTTCTTC. Translation: CASSSSPSSYNEQFF.

Written as DNA, the CDR3 is TGTGCCAGCAGCCAAGGGAGGGGTGATAATTCACCCCTCCACTTT. Its translation is CASSQGRGDNSPLHF. The rearrangement links TRBV3-1 (or the pseudogene TRBV3-2) to TRBJ1-6; D is perhaps TRBD1 (5 bases). CDR3 length: 15 residues. V was pared by 1 base and J by 5 bases, with 9 bases between. Per the germline V gene, CDR1 is LGHDT and CDR2 is YNNKEL (reference sequence).

The rearrangement links TRBV7-9 to TRBJ2-3; D unclear. V was trimmed by 1 base and J by 5 bases, leaving 10 bases between them. Germline values: CDR1 SEHNR, CDR2 FQNEAQ (reference sequence). The CDR3 is 14 residues long. The CDR3 coding sequence is TGTGCCAGCAGCTTAGAGCACGCTCAAGATACGCAGTATTTT. Encoded protein: CASSLEHAQDTQYF.

The V call is TRBV23-1, the J call TRBJ2-3, with TRBD1 matching 7 bases. TRBV23-1 is sorted into the ORF group, with uncertain function. CDR3 length: 15 residues. The J segment lost 2 bases and the V segment lost 5 bases, leaving 7 bases of the junction unmatched. CDR3 nucleotide sequence: TGCGCCAGCAGTTCGGACAGGTCCAACACAGATACGCAGTATTTT. Translating gives CASSSDRSNTDTQYF.

This clone has a single count. The chain is built from TRBV29-1 and TRBJ2-3; 10 bases are a match to TRBD2. Germline V CDR1 and CDR2: SQVTM, ANQGSEA. The CDR3 has 15 residues. Germline trimming cut 7 bases from V and 5 bases from J; bases unmatched to any gene: 12. The CDR3 DNA reads TGCAGCGCCTGCATAGCGGGGGGTAATTTAGATACGCAGTATTTT. This sequence encodes CSACIAGGNLDTQYF.

This clone came up once. This chain connects TRBV4-1 to TRBJ2-1, with a possible D match to TRBD2 (7 bases). The CDR3 loop spans 14 amino acids. V gave up 3 bases and J gave up 7 bases, with 13 bases separating them. Germline-derived CDR1 and CDR2 are MGHRA and YSYEKL. Here the CDR3 reads CASSHGGAGNEQFF. For the CDR3, the DNA is TGCGCCAGCAGCCATGGGGGGGCCGGGAATGAGCAGTTCTTC.

V is TRBV6-5 and J is TRBJ1-3; D unresolved. The CDR3 covers 13 residues. Looked up from germline, CDR1 is MNHEY and CDR2 is SVGAGI. Trimming pared 5 bases from V and 9 bases from J, leaving 14 bases between. As DNA, the CDR3 is TGTGCCAGCAGTATTGGTCTTCGGTTCACCATATATTTT. Its protein is CASSIGLRFTIYF.

This sequence joins TRBV30 and TRBJ1-3, with a possible D match to TRBD1 (6 bases). Germline V gives CDR1 GTSNPN, CDR2 SVGIG (reference sequence). CDR3 length equals 15 residues. Deletions cut 6 bases from V and 0 bases from J, with 15 bases between. CDR3: CACHGGESSGNTIYF. The CDR3 bases are TGTGCCTGTCATGGGGGCGAGTCCTCTGGAAACACCATATATTTT.

J is TRBJ2-1 and V is TRBV19, with a possible D match to TRBD2 (6 bases). Germline values: CDR1 LNHDA, CDR2 SQIVND (reference sequence). The CDR3 totals 14 residues. The ends were cut back, 5 bases at V and 3 bases at J, with 11 bases in the middle. CDR3 sequence: CASSSRDFYNEQFF. As DNA, the CDR3 is TGTGCCAGTAGTTCAAGGGACTTCTACAATGAGCAGTTCTTC.

The rearrangement uses TRBV2 and TRBJ1-3; D not certain. Germline V gene data show CDR1 as SNHLY and CDR2 as FYNNEI. V was clipped by 9 bases and J by 0 bases, with 6 bases between them. The CDR3 sequence is 12 residues long. CDR3 protein: CASHSSGNTIYF. CDR3 DNA: TGTGCCAGTCATAGCTCTGGAAACACCATATATTTT.

The rearrangement links TRBV18 to TRBJ1-1; maybe TRBD1 (6 bases). V gave up 7 bases and J gave up 1 base, with 10 bases separating them. The CDR3 is 13 residues long. From germline, CDR1 is KGHSH and CDR2 LQKENI. This CDR3 is CASLQGQNTEAFF. The CDR3, as DNA: TGTGCCAGCTTACAGGGACAGAACACTGAAGCTTTCTTT.

The V gene is TRBV10-3, the J gene TRBJ1-5, with a possible D match to TRBD1 (5 bases). Germline CDR1 is ENHRY and CDR2 is SYGVKD. Trimming stripped 4 bases from V and 9 bases from J, with 19 bases between. The CDR3 is 15 residues long. CDR3 amino acids: CAISVGTVQGGPQHF. In nucleotides, the CDR3 is TGTGCCATCAGTGTAGGAACCGTTCAGGGTGGGCCCCAGCATTTT.

This clone was seen a handful of times. The chain is built from TRBV24-1 and TRBJ1-1; tentatively, D is TRBD1 (5 bases). This CDR3 has 16 residues. Looked up from germline, CDR1 is KGHDR and CDR2 is SFDVKD. V dropped 4 bases and J dropped 0 bases, with 14 bases sitting between them. The DNA for the CDR3 is TGTGCCACCAGTGAGGAGGGACGGACCATGAACACTGAAGCTTTCTTT. Protein: CATSEEGRTMNTEAFF.

This chain uses TRBV7-9 with TRBJ2-4, with D maybe TRBD2 (6 bases). The CDR3 is 16 residues long. V was cut by 5 bases and J by 3 bases, with 17 bases left in between. Per the germline V gene, CDR1 is SEHNR and CDR2 is FQNEAQ (reference sequence). CDR3 DNA: TGTGCCAGCAGCCCTCATCCGGGGGTCGGCAAAAACATTCAGTACTTC. It is translated as CASSPHPGVGKNIQYF.

V usage is TRBV28 and J usage is TRBJ1-3; D gene uncertain. V lost 5 bases and J 0 bases, leaving 17 bases between the germline ends. The CDR3 is made up of 17 amino acids. Germline V lookup: CDR1 MDHEN, CDR2 SYDVKM. The CDR3 loop reads CASSPAGEARSGNTIYF. In nucleotides, the CDR3 is TGTGCCAGCAGTCCAGCCGGGGAGGCACGCTCTGGAAACACCATATATTTT.

V usage is TRBV28 and J usage is TRBJ1-2; D unclear. The V end was cut by 3 bases, the J end by 8 bases, with 19 bases between. This CDR3 spans 15 amino acids. The germline V gene encodes CDR1 MDHEN and CDR2 SYDVKM. The chain's CDR3 is CASSLALTGAGGYTF. In DNA form, the CDR3 reads TGTGCCAGCAGTTTGGCCTTGACGGGAGCGGGAGGCTACACCTTC.

This rearrangement joins TRBV5-1 to TRBJ1-2, with D possibly TRBD1 on 6 matching bases. Trimming left V 4 bases short and J 8 bases short, with 24 bases between. The CDR3 loop spans 16 amino acids. Germline values: CDR1 SGHRS, CDR2 YFSETQ. The CDR3 reads CASSPRGGPDPKGYTF. DNA for the CDR3: TGCGCCAGCAGCCCTCGCGGGGGGCCAGACCCCAAGGGCTACACCTTC.